Listed below are T cell receptor beta chains from one sample, sequenced in a study of cytomegalovirus exposure and HLA in healthy donors. Using immunoSEQ multiplex PCR, the repertoire was profiled, and TCRdb retains in-frame clones only, with some absent. This sample has more than 95,000 clones, with 60% to 80% found just once. Specimen: PBMCs. These receptors were obtained from a man aged 55 to 70 in good health and CMV-seropositive. The CDR3 runs from the conserved cysteine through the conserved F or W. A D gene is named only where the DNA matches it firmly. Clone size appears in some rows only: once, few, many, or a class for an expanded clone.

clone_size j_call d_call v_call cdr3_nt cdr3_aa
. TRBJ2-1 . TRBV18 TGTGCCAGCTCACCAGTGGGCCAGAGGCAGGGCAATGAGCAGTTCTTC CASSPVGQRQGNEQFF
. TRBJ1-6 . TRBV12-5 TGTGCTAGTGGTTTGGTACCAGGGCAATCACCCCTCCACTTT CASGLVPGQSPLHF
few TRBJ2-1 . TRBV6-1 TGTGCCAGCAGGGGCGCGAAGGGGCCGATAAATGAGCAGTTCTTC CASRGAKGPINEQFF
. TRBJ1-1 . TRBV30 TGTGCCTGGAGTGTAAATCTCAACATGAACACTGAAGCTTTCTTT CAWSVNLNMNTEAFF
few TRBJ2-2 . TRBV19 TGTGCCAGTAGTATCCCCAGGGCCACCGGGGAGCTGTTTTTT CASSIPRATGELFF
. TRBJ2-2 . TRBV12-5 TGTGCTAGTGGTTTGGGATACCCAGGGGTCGGGGAGCTGTTTTTT CASGLGYPGVGELFF
. TRBJ2-4 TRBD2 TRBV4-1 TGCGCCAGCAGCCAACATAGCGGGGGGGCCAGCGGGAACATTCAGTACTTC CASSQHSGGASGNIQYF
. TRBJ1-2 TRBD1 TRBV7-2 TGTGCCAGCAGCGCAAGTCCGGGACAGAACTATGGCTACACCTTC CASSASPGQNYGYTF
. TRBJ2-4 . TRBV9 TGTGCCAGCAGCGTAGCCGGAGGAGGGGCCAAAAACATTCAGTACTTC CASSVAGGGAKNIQYF
. TRBJ1-2 TRBD1 TRBV19 TGTGCCGGCGGGACAGGTGGTGGCTACACCTTC CAGGTGGGYTF
. TRBJ2-6 . TRBV7-9 TGTGCCAGCAGCTTACAGGGGGCCAACGTCCTGACTTTC CASSLQGANVLTF
. TRBJ2-7 . TRBV7-3 TGTGCCAGCAGCTTAACGGCAGGGACCTACGAGCAGTACTTC CASSLTAGTYEQYF
few TRBJ1-1 . TRBV6-5 TGTGCCAGCAGTCCCCTCGGGGAAGGGAACACTGAAGCTTTCTTT CASSPLGEGNTEAFF
. TRBJ1-5 . TRBV27 TGTGCCAGCAGAAGGGGTCAGCTTAACAATCAGCCCCAGCATTTT CASRRGQLNNQPQHF
. TRBJ1-2 TRBD1 TRBV6-1 TGTGCCAGCAGTGAATCCTCCGCAGGGGGGAGCTATGGCTACACCTTC CASSESSAGGSYGYTF
. TRBJ2-1 . TRBV20-1 TGCAGTGCTAGCGGGTCAAATGAGCAGTTCTTC CSASGSNEQFF
. TRBJ2-7 . TRBV4-1 TGCGCCAGCAGCCAAGCAAAACAAGATTTGTACGAGCAGTACTTC CASSQAKQDLYEQYF
. TRBJ2-7 . TRBV4-1 TGCGCCAGCCCGCCAGGCCGCATTTTTGAGCAGTACTTC CASPPGRIFEQYF
few TRBJ2-2 TRBD1 TRBV6-1 TGTGCCAGCAGTGAAGCCGGGACAGGGAGAACCGGGGAGCTGTTTTTT CASSEAGTGRTGELFF
. TRBJ2-7 . TRBV6-5 TGTGCCAGCAGTCAGGGTGGATACGAGCAGTACTTC CASSQGGYEQYF
. TRBJ1-6 . TRBV7-7 TGTGCCAGCAGCTTAGATGGACTCAATTCACCCCTCCACTTT CASSLDGLNSPLHF
. TRBJ2-3 . TRBV18 TGTGCCAGCTCACCACTTCCCCCTAGCACAGATACGCAGTATTTT CASSPLPPSTDTQYF
. TRBJ2-7 . TRBV5-5 TGTGCCAGCAGCTTGCACCAGGGGTCCTACGAGCAGTACTTC CASSLHQGSYEQYF
. TRBJ1-1 . TRBV14 TGTGCCAGCAGCCAAGAAACAGGGTGGAGCACTGAAGCTTTCTTT CASSQETGWSTEAFF
. TRBJ2-3 . TRBV6-5 TGTGCCAGCACCGCGATTAGCACAGATACGCAGTATTTT CASTAISTDTQYF
. TRBJ2-7 TRBD1 TRBV5-1 TGCGCCAGCAGCCTGGGACAGGCTTACTCCTACGAGCAGTACTTC CASSLGQAYSYEQYF
. TRBJ2-3 . TRBV15 TGTGCCACCAGCAGGGAGGGATTCACAGATACGCAGTATTTT CATSREGFTDTQYF
. TRBJ2-1 TRBD2 TRBV11-2 TGTGCCAGCAGCCCGGGACTAGCGGGGGGAAGGGGTGAGCAGTTCTTC CASSPGLAGGRGEQFF
. TRBJ1-1 TRBD1 TRBV19 TGTGCCAGTAGGACCGGGACAGGGGGCTCGACAGGATCAGAAGCTTTCTTT CASRTGTGGSTGSEAFF
once TRBJ2-5 TRBD2 TRBV25-1 TGTGCCAGCAGTTCTAGCGGGTCCCAAGAGACCCAGTACTTC CASSSSGSQETQYF
few TRBJ1-6 TRBD1 TRBV18 TGTGCCAGCTCTAGGGGGCCGGGTAATTCACCCCTCCACTTT CASSRGPGNSPLHF
. TRBJ1-5 . TRBV10-2 TGCGCCAGCAGTGTGGCAGGTAATCAGCCCCAGCATTTT CASSVAGNQPQHF
. TRBJ1-5 . TRBV28 TGTGCCAGCAGTTTATGGCAGGGGATGGGCAATCAGCCCCAGCATTTT CASSLWQGMGNQPQHF
few TRBJ1-1 . TRBV2 TGTGCCAGCAGATTACAGGTGAACACTGAAGCTTTCTTT CASRLQVNTEAFF
. TRBJ1-2 . TRBV7-2 TGTGCCAGCAGCCAGAACAGGGCTGCTCACTATGGCTACACCTTC CASSQNRAAHYGYTF
. TRBJ2-7 TRBD2 TRBV10-1 TGCGCCAGCAGTATCCAGCGGGGCTCCTACGAGCAGTACTTC CASSIQRGSYEQYF
. TRBJ1-2 . TRBV7-2 TGTGCCAGCAGCTATTATCGGGACTCTGGCTACACCTTC CASSYYRDSGYTF
few TRBJ2-7 . TRBV7-2 TGTGCCAGCAGCTTAGGGAGACTCAGCTCCTACGAGCAGTACTTC CASSLGRLSSYEQYF
once TRBJ2-5 TRBD2 TRBV9 TGTGCCAGCAGCGTCGCCTCTCTAGCGGGGGGTTTGGAGACCCAGTACTTC CASSVASLAGGLETQYF
. TRBJ1-1 . TRBV30 TGTGCCTGGGATAACAGGATGAACACTGAAGCTTTCTTT CAWDNRMNTEAFF
few TRBJ1-2 TRBD1 TRBV10-3 TGTGCCATCAGACGTCAGGGGGTGGACTATGGCTACACCTTC CAIRRQGVDYGYTF
. TRBJ2-5 TRBD2 TRBV6-1 TGTGCCAGTGGGACTAGTTTGGAGACCCAGTACTTC CASGTSLETQYF
. TRBJ1-5 . TRBV7-9 TGTGCCAGCAGCTTAGACGGTAATCAGCCCCAGCATTTT CASSLDGNQPQHF
once TRBJ1-4 TRBD1 TRBV6-1 TGTGCCAGCGCCAGTGGACAGGGGGATAGTGAAAAACTGTTTTTT CASASGQGDSEKLFF
few TRBJ2-1 TRBD2 TRBV10-1 TGCGCCAGCAGTGATTCGAGACTAGCCCCATACAATGAGCAGTTCTTC CASSDSRLAPYNEQFF
many TRBJ1-5 TRBD1 TRBV5-6 TGTGCCAGCAGCTTGACCGGGACAGGGGATGGGCCCCAGCATTTT CASSLTGTGDGPQHF
. TRBJ2-2 TRBD1 TRBV7-3 TGTGCCAGCAGCCCGGGACAGGGTGGGGGAACCGGGGAGCTGTTTTTT CASSPGQGGGTGELFF
. TRBJ2-2 . TRBV28 TGTGCCAGCTTCTCGACTACGAACACCGGGGAGCTGTTTTTT CASFSTTNTGELFF
once TRBJ1-6 . TRBV30 TGTGCCTGGAGTGCTGAGGTTCGTGGTTCACCCCTCCACTTT CAWSAEVRGSPLHF
. TRBJ2-5 . TRBV18 TGTGCCAGCTCACCCCCCGGGTTTTCACAGGGAGAGACCCAGTACTTC CASSPPGFSQGETQYF
. TRBJ2-5 . TRBV10-2 TGCGCCAGCAGTGAGCCAGGCCAGGGGAGAGGAGAGACCCAGTACTTC CASSEPGQGRGETQYF
. TRBJ1-5 . TRBV28 TGTGCCAGCAGTCGACAGCCCAATCAGCCCCAGCATTTT CASSRQPNQPQHF
few TRBJ2-3 . TRBV7-3 TGTGCCAGCAGCGGACTCACATCGGGTAGCACAGATACGCAGTATTTT CASSGLTSGSTDTQYF
few TRBJ2-7 . TRBV10-3 TGTGCCATCAGCGACGATGGACCCGAGGGCGAGCAGTACTTC CAISDDGPEGEQYF